These 31 T cell receptor beta chains originate from one sample sequenced in a study of tissue T cells after allogeneic stem cell transplantation. TCRdb's copy holds only in-frame clones and misses some; the assay was immunoSEQ multiplex PCR. The data show about 43,000 clones, more than 90% seen once. The source was blood, collected before transplantation. Receptor source: a woman aged 35 to 70 who later had graft-versus-host disease after an allogeneic stem cell transplant.

This rearrangement joins TRBV10-3 to TRBJ2-5; maybe TRBD1 (5 bases). Germline CDR1 is ENHRY and CDR2 is SYGVKD. The germline V and J ends were trimmed by 0 bases and 5 bases, with 13 bases remaining between them. The CDR3 totals 15 residues. The CDR3 sequence is CAISESWSGRETQYF. CDR3 bases: TGTGCCATCAGTGAGTCGTGGTCAGGGCGGGAGACCCAGTACTTC.

The chain combines TRBV29-1 with TRBJ2-1; 9 positions match TRBD2. Trimming removed 6 bases from V and 8 bases from J; junction bases left unmatched: 8. Per germline, CDR1 SQVTM and CDR2 ANQGSEA. The CDR3 extends over 13 amino acids. The CDR3 nucleotides are TGCAGCGTCGAGTCTAGCGGGATCTATGAGCAGTTCTTC. Translation: CSVESSGIYEQFF.

The V call is TRBV4-1, the J call TRBJ2-3; TRBD2 is a possible D gene (6 bases). CDR1 is MGHRA, CDR2 YSYEKL, per germline. The CDR3 covers 13 residues. The V gene lost 1 base and the J gene lost 4 bases, with 6 bases spanning the gap. The CDR3 nucleotides read TGCGCCAGCAGCCAAGGGAGGGCAGATACGCAGTATTTT. Protein: CASSQGRADTQYF.

This clone was seen a single time. The CDR3 here is CASSQGQGGSGELFF. The CDR3 DNA reads as TGCGCCAGCAGCCAAGGACAGGGAGGTTCCGGGGAGCTGTTTTTT. The genes are TRBV4-3 and TRBJ2-2; maybe TRBD1 (7 bases). CDR3 length: 15 residues. CDR1 LGHNA and CDR2 YSLEER come from the germline V gene. Trimming removed 1 base from V and 6 bases from J, with 12 bases in between.

The V gene is TRBV7-2, the J gene TRBJ1-2; TRBD1 matches 9 bases. There are 14 residues in the CDR3. The trim removed 5 bases at V and 2 bases at J, leaving 3 bases unmatched. Germline V gene lookup returns CDR1 SGHTA and CDR2 FQGNSA. The chain's CDR3 is CASSDGQGNYGYTF. CDR3 nucleotide sequence: TGTGCCAGCAGCGACGGACAGGGGAACTATGGCTACACCTTC.

The gene calls are TRBV10-1 and TRBJ2-2, with D tentatively TRBD1 (5 bases). The ends were cut back, 0 bases at V and 3 bases at J, with 11 bases in the middle. This CDR3 has 16 amino acids. Germline V lookup: CDR1 WNHNN, CDR2 SYGVQD (reference sequence). As DNA, the CDR3 is TGCGCCAGCAGTGAGTCGGCAGGGCATCACACCGGGGAGCTGTTTTTT. It is translated as CASSESAGHHTGELFF.

The V gene is TRBV19, the J gene TRBJ2-3, with D possibly TRBD1 on 5 matching bases. Germline assignment: CDR1 LNHDA and CDR2 SQIVND (reference sequence). The CDR3 is 15 amino acids. The V end lost 5 bases, the J end lost 0 bases, and 12 bases lay between the germline ends. The CDR3 nucleotides read TGTGCCAGTAGTGCAGACAGAACTAGCACAGATACGCAGTATTTT. It codes for CASSADRTSTDTQYF.

This clone was detected a few times. The rearrangement joins TRBV4-3 to TRBJ1-2; D is ambiguous. The CDR3 is 15 residues long. The V gene lost 0 bases and the J gene lost 3 bases, with 11 bases spanning the gap. The germline V gene encodes CDR1 LGHNA and CDR2 YSLEER. As DNA, the CDR3 is TGCGCCAGCAGCCAAGATCAAGGGCACGACTATGGCTACACCTTC. Translation: CASSQDQGHDYGYTF.

The V and J genes are TRBV11-2 and TRBJ2-5; the D gene is possibly TRBD1 (6 bases). This CDR3 region has 16 residues. Trimming took off 1 base at V and 0 bases at J, with 12 bases between the two ends. CDR1 is SGHAT, CDR2 FQNNGV, per germline. The DNA of the CDR3 is TGTGCCAGCAGCTTAGTCAGGGGCCCGTACCAAGAGACCCAGTACTTC. Its protein product is CASSLVRGPYQETQYF.

This chain uses TRBV3-1 (or the pseudogene TRBV3-2) with TRBJ1-4; tentative D call: TRBD1 (5 bases). Trimming shortened V by 3 bases and J by 4 bases, and 9 bases separated the two germline ends. Germline values: CDR1 LGHDT, CDR2 YNNKEL (reference sequence). The CDR3 sequence is 14 residues long. The CDR3 DNA follows: TGTGCCAGCAGCCAGGGACTGATTAATGAAAAACTGTTTTTT. Residues: CASSQGLINEKLFF.

The rearrangement joins TRBV3-1 (or the pseudogene TRBV3-2) to TRBJ1-1, with unresolved D. Trimming shortened V by 2 bases and J by 1 base, and 8 bases separated the two germline ends. The CDR3 contains 14 residues. The germline V gene has CDR1 LGHDT and CDR2 YNNKEL (reference sequence). The CDR3 loop is CASSQTGWNTEAFF. The CDR3 coding sequence is TGTGCCAGCAGCCAAACCGGATGGAACACTGAAGCTTTCTTT.

V and J are TRBV5-1 and TRBJ2-3; TRBD2 agrees at 11 bases. Germline V gene sequence: CDR1 SGHRS, CDR2 YFSETQ. CDR3 length equals 18 residues. The V segment lost 4 bases and the J segment 3 bases; nucleotides outside the gene matches: 13. CDR3 sequence: CASSRDTRTSGQTDTQYF. CDR3 nucleotides: TGCGCCAGCAGCCGTGACACCCGGACTAGCGGGCAAACAGATACGCAGTATTTT.

The chain links TRBV7-2 to TRBJ2-7; 8 bases fit TRBD2. The germline CDR1 and CDR2 sequences are SGHTA and FQGNSA. The CDR3 runs 14 residues. J was trimmed by 3 bases and V by 5 bases; bases with no gene match: 6. CDR3 sequence: CASSATGTSYEQYF. Here the CDR3 DNA reads TGTGCCAGCAGCGCGACCGGGACTAGCTACGAGCAGTACTTC.

In this sample, this clone turned up once. This rearrangement joins TRBV7-9 to TRBJ1-1; weak D call: TRBD1 (5 bases). This CDR3 region has 13 residues. Germline CDR1 SEHNR, CDR2 FQNEAQ (reference sequence). V dropped 5 bases and J dropped 4 bases, with 11 bases sitting between them. Here the CDR3 DNA reads TGTGCCAGCAGCCCTGCTGGGGCCACTGAAGCTTTCTTT. This translates into CASSPAGATEAFF. Variable domain in full (rest from reference TRBV7-9 and TRBJ1-1): DTGVSQNPRHKITKRGQNVTFRCDPISEHNRLYWYRQTLGQGPEFLTYFQNEAQLEKSRLLSDRFSAERPKGSFSTLEIQRTEQGDSAMYLCASSPAGATEAFFGQGTRLTVV.

The chain uses TRBV15 and TRBJ2-1, with D perhaps TRBD2 (7 bases). CDR3 length: 14 residues. Trimming took 1 base from V and 7 from J, leaving 11 bases between them. The V gene's germline CDR1 is LNHNV and CDR2 YYDKDF (reference sequence). The CDR3 loop reads CATSRGGGLNEQFF. DNA of the CDR3: TGTGCCACCAGCAGAGGGGGGGGGCTAAATGAGCAGTTCTTC.

This clone showed up just a few times. The chain couples TRBV5-1 to TRBJ2-7, with 12 bases matching TRBD1. Trimming removed 3 bases from V and 6 bases from J; junction bases left unmatched: 19. This CDR3 region has 19 residues. The germline gives CDR1 SGHRS, CDR2 YFSETQ. The CDR3 DNA sequence: TGCGCCAGCAGCTGGGGGTCCTATGCGCGGGACAGGGGGCTCGTCGAGCAGTACTTC. Protein product: CASSWGSYARDRGLVEQYF.

V usage is TRBV27 and J usage is TRBJ1-6; D not resolved. Germline V gives CDR1 MNHEY, CDR2 SMNVEV (reference sequence). The V end was cut by 3 bases, the J end by 4 bases, with 4 bases between. The CDR3 extends over 13 amino acids. CDR3 nucleotide sequence: TGTGCCAGCAGTTTTGGTTATAATTCACCCCTCCACTTT. It encodes CASSFGYNSPLHF.

The CDR3 DNA sequence: TGCAGTGCTAGTGTGTCTGGACAGGGGCGGGGAAAGACCCAGTACTTC. It translates to CSASVSGQGRGKTQYF. The J gene is TRBJ2-5, the V gene TRBV20-1; 9 bases fit TRBD1. J was trimmed by 6 bases and V by 3 bases; bases with no gene match: 14. The CDR3 is 16 residues long. Germline CDR1 reads DFQATT; CDR2 reads SNEGSKA (reference sequence).

V usage is TRBV18 and J usage is TRBJ1-2; D remains ambiguous. Trimming removed 2 bases from V and 8 bases from J, with 15 bases in between. The CDR3 totals 14 residues. Germline V gene data show CDR1 as KGHSH and CDR2 as LQKENI. The chain's CDR3 is CASSPLRSSRGYTF. The CDR3, as DNA: TGTGCCAGCTCACCATTGAGATCCAGCAGGGGCTACACCTTC.

This clone was detected once. J is TRBJ2-5 and V is TRBV6-5, with D maybe TRBD1 (6 bases). The germline CDR1 and CDR2 sequences are MNHEY and SVGAGI. CDR3 size: 15 residues. With 6 bases removed from V and 5 bases from J, the gap between germline ends came to 19 bases. The CDR3 DNA reads TGTGCCAGCAGGACCGGGACATCTCGTATGGAGACCCAGTACTTC. Translation: CASRTGTSRMETQYF.

The chain recombines TRBV7-2 with TRBJ2-7, with TRBD1 matching over 7 bases. The CDR3 contains 13 residues. Trimming at V came to 5 bases and at J to 3 bases, leaving 4 bases not matched to a gene. Germline V gene sequence: CDR1 SGHTA, CDR2 FQGNSA. The CDR3 here is CASSPGQIYEQYF. In DNA, the CDR3 is TGTGCCAGCAGCCCGGGACAGATCTACGAGCAGTACTTC.

The V and J genes are TRBV19 and TRBJ1-3; TRBD1 matches 7 bases. The CDR3 spans 17 residues. V shed 7 bases, J shed 0 bases, and the junction held 12 bases outside the gene matches. The germline CDR1 and CDR2 sequences are LNHDA and SQIVND (reference sequence). This CDR3 is CASTMERGQNSGNTIYF. The CDR3 coding sequence is TGTGCCAGTACCATGGAGAGGGGACAGAACTCTGGAAACACCATATATTTT.

The rearrangement links TRBV23-1 to TRBJ2-1; maybe TRBD1 (6 bases). TRBV23-1 is placed among ORFs of uncertain function. The germline V and J ends were trimmed by 2 bases and 5 bases, with 16 bases remaining between them. The length of the CDR3 is 16 residues. CDR3 region: CASSQLPGTSNNEQFF. The DNA of the CDR3 is TGCGCCAGCAGTCAACTCCCTGGGACAAGTAACAATGAGCAGTTCTTC.

CDR3 DNA sequence: TGTGCCAGCAGCTTGATAGGGGGGACTGGGGCCAACGTCCTGACTTTC. Amino acids: CASSLIGGTGANVLTF. The V call is TRBV5-6, the J call TRBJ2-6, with D perhaps matching TRBD1 or TRBD2 (6 bases each). Germline V gene lookup returns CDR1 SGHDT and CDR2 YYEEEE. The CDR3 is 16 residues long. V lost 1 base and J 2 bases, leaving 10 bases between the germline ends.

The rearrangement uses TRBV29-1 and TRBJ2-7; D not certain. This CDR3 is 13 amino acids long. Germline V CDR1 and CDR2: SQVTM, ANQGSEA. V was shortened by 4 bases and J by 3 bases, with 13 bases between the two germline ends. The CDR3 is CSVVDWAGYEQYF. In nucleotides, the CDR3 is TGCAGCGTTGTGGATTGGGCAGGCTACGAGCAGTACTTC.

The CDR3 loop is CASSLRVTGYEQYF. The CDR3 DNA is TGTGCCAGCAGCTTGCGTGTTACTGGCTACGAGCAGTACTTC. This chain joins TRBV5-6 and TRBJ2-7; D not resolved. The CDR3 extends over 14 amino acids. Between the trimmed V and J ends, which lost 1 base and 3 bases, there was a span of 11 bases. CDR1 and CDR2 (germline): SGHDT, YYEEEE.

This clone was counted a few times. The V and J genes are TRBV30 and TRBJ1-2; D might be TRBD1 (5 bases). The CDR3 sequence is 14 residues long. V dropped 7 bases and J dropped 3 bases, with 18 bases sitting between them. The germline V gene encodes CDR1 GTSNPN and CDR2 SVGIG (reference sequence). CDR3 sequence (DNA): TGTGCCTACCGTCCCCAGGGCGGATACTATGGCTACACCTTC. Protein: CAYRPQGGYYGYTF.

The J gene is TRBJ2-7, the V gene TRBV6-5; TRBD1 or TRBD2 may be the D gene (5 bases each). Germline CDR1 MNHEY, CDR2 SVGAGI. The CDR3 is made up of 13 amino acids. Trimming left V 7 bases short and J 7 bases short, with 17 bases between. The DNA of the CDR3 is TGTGCCAGCAAGTCGGGACCTCTAGGTGAGCAGTACTTC. Its protein is CASKSGPLGEQYF.

The chain has TRBV3-1 (or the pseudogene TRBV3-2) and TRBJ1-4; a possible D gene is TRBD1 (5 bases). V dropped 4 bases and J dropped 8 bases, with 14 bases sitting between them. Germline loops: CDR1 LGHDT, CDR2 YNNKEL (reference sequence). There are 14 residues in the CDR3. CDR3 sequence reads: CASSLGTANEKLFF. The DNA for the CDR3 is TGTGCCAGCAGCCTAGGGACGGCGAACGAAAAACTGTTTTTT.

This clone turned up a few times. The chain carries TRBV6-5 and TRBJ1-2; D possibly corresponds to TRBD1 (5 bases). The CDR3 consists of 15 residues. V lost 2 bases to trimming and J lost 4 bases, with 14 bases between them. Germline values: CDR1 MNHEY, CDR2 SVGAGI. The CDR3 region is CASSYRRANSYGYTF. CDR3 coding DNA: TGTGCCAGCAGTTACCGCAGGGCTAACTCCTATGGCTACACCTTC.

Here the CDR3 reads CASSDGSTDTQYF. CDR3 sequence (DNA): TGTGCCAGCAGTGACGGGAGCACAGATACGCAGTATTTT. The chain joins TRBV6-4 to TRBJ2-3; D uncertain. The length of the CDR3 is 13 residues. The V end was cut by 2 bases, the J end by 0 bases, with 3 bases between. The germline V gene encodes CDR1 MRHNA and CDR2 SNTAGT.